This TCR beta chain appears in the sequencing data of a study of blood T cell repertoires in COVID-19 (dated by TCRdb to about 2020). About the investigation overall: Collaborator samples came from the United States, Italy and Spain and covered acute and convalescent phases of COVID-19. A de-identified subject ID, COVID-19 status, age in years and sex were almost always included in the sample metadata. The material from the prospective study consisted of cDNA or gDNA derived from T cells, B-cell-depleted T cells, or PBMCs. Where available, HLA class I and class II types were obtained from metadata supplied by the sample provider rather than from assay-based typing. Deeply sampled blood TCRbeta repertoires from subjects exposed to, actively infected with, or recovered from COVID-19 were included in the dataset. A freely available public database, intended as a resource for researchers studying the immune response to SARS-CoV-2, is where the repertoires were released. The samples were drawn from the first 160 participants of the ongoing ImmuneRACE study and from 1,254 subjects provided by 6 global collaborators. General study outcomes and caveats: The quantity of clinical and demographic metadata differed by source and by participant and was supplied without curation.

The immunoSEQ Assay, a bias-controlled multiplex PCR, was used to amplify TCRbeta CDR3 regions from genomic DNA. Processing in the source paper ran as follows. Within the assay, amplification of reference gene primers was used to estimate how many nucleated cells each sample contained. Sequence reads were collapsed and filtered to measure the absolute abundance of every unique TCRbeta CDR3 rearrangement. Productive Simpson clonality was computed per sample as the square root of Simpson's diversity index over productive rearrangements. As stored in TCRdb, this immuneACCESS dataset retains in-frame rearrangements with V and J assigned. A fraction of the clones does not appear; measured against another copy, unresolved V genes explain less than half of the discrepancy, and the remainder lacks a known reason. That table supplies the V and J calls and clone size; D and trimming were determined from the DNA. The sample includes approximately 38,000 clones, with about 91% observed a single time. 4.5% to 7% of the sample lies in the top ten.

The germline V gene gives CDR1 as SGHRS and CDR2 as YFSETQ. V and J are trimmed by 4 bases and 5 bases, and the gene matches miss 8 bases of the junction. The cysteine opens and the phenylalanine closes a CDR3 of 14 amino acids. The CDR3 DNA has 42 bases and is translated from base 1. Whole blood was collected in K2EDTA tubes by collaborating institutions according to the institutions' own protocols. Collaborator samples were shipped for TCRbeta analysis as frozen whole blood, isolated PBMCs, or DNA extracted from either sample type. This clone was found once. No cognate antigen has been identified for it. The sample holds no much larger clone one base away, and base qualities are not on file.

This sequence originates from a woman at least 80 years old with acute or convalescent COVID-19. Sequencing was done on a sample of peripheral blood. Recombination linked TRBV5-1 to TRBJ2-7, with 8 bases matching TRBD1. Here the CDR3 is given as CASSAGQGWDEQYF. The nucleotides read TGCGCCAGCAGCGCCGGACAGGGTTGGGACGAGCAGTACTTC.